This TCR beta chain came from a study of blood T cells in healthy people across ages. The authors ran a second PCR of roughly 6 to 12 cycles using a sample-barcoded 5' primer and a J-beta primer mix. Unique molecular identifiers of 12 random nucleotides labeled each cDNA. TCRdb reprocessed the 5' RACE reads with MiXCR, giving one entry per CDR3 protein. The sample has fewer than 900,000 distinct CDR3 sequences; approximately 43% are singletons. V was shortened by 0 bases and J by 3 bases, with 6 bases between the two germline ends. This CDR3 spans 13 amino acids. Germline values: CDR1 SGHRS, CDR2 YFSETQ. This clonotype was detected only a few times.

The receptor's source is a woman aged 55 to 70 in good health. The genes are TRBV5-1 and TRBJ1-1; D unclear. The sample comprised blood. CDR3 sequence (DNA): TGCGCCAGCAGCTTGGCCGGTTACACTGAAGCTTTCTTT. This translates into CASSLAGYTEAFF.